The clone carrying this T cell receptor (beta chain) was seen repeatedly, ten times or more. This sample was taken from a study of regulatory T cells in long-lasting Graves disease. CDR1 and CDR2 (germline): DFQATT, SNEGSKA (reference sequence). The CDR3 runs to 14 residues. Trimming cost V 3 bases and J 3 bases; bases outside gene matches: 6. Sequencing libraries for TCR beta were prepared with iRepertoire HTBI primers and Arm-PCR of CDR3 regions. TCRdb recomputed calls from the multiplex PCR reads with MiXCR, one row per CDR3 protein. Among 420,000 or so distinct CDR3 sequences listed, roughly 17% were seen once. Time point reported: newly diagnosed GD, antithyroid drugs for less than 3 months. PBMC-derived RNA was used for the TCR library. This sample was shared with a second study, whose subject was T cells in Graves' hyperthyroidism and ophthalmopathy.

This TCR derives from a woman younger than 30 with Graves disease. J is TRBJ2-3 and V is TRBV20-1, with 7 bases fitting TRBD2. The specimen was peripheral blood mononuclear cells (PBMCs), collected at new diagnosis, from a patient treated with antithyroid drugs. The CDR3: CSARTSLGTDTQYF. The CDR3 nucleotides read TGCAGTGCTAGGACTAGCCTGGGGACAGATACGCAGTATTTT.